The T cell receptor beta chain under discussion was sequenced for a study of T cells expressing NK-cell markers. Study information: Cells sorted as CD3+CD56+NKG2C+, CD3+CD56+NKG2C- and CD3+CD56-NKG2C+ T cells supplied the TCR beta repertoires. Just one sequenced donor of eight was HCMV-seronegative, while seven were seropositive.

General study results and limits: It is unclear if expanded NKG2C-expressing clones target HCMV antigens.

Turning to this clonotype: Its specificity is not known.

Germline V lookup: CDR1 WSHSY, CDR2 SAAADI. CDR3 length: 12 residues. UMIs were included in TCR beta cDNA generated by 5'RACE template switching. TCRdb reprocessed the 5' RACE reads and reports one entry per CDR3 protein, with no DNA. The sample totals about 150,000 distinct CDR3 sequences; its top ten clones hold 37%. This chain joins TRBV10-2 and TRBJ1-1. Sequences were obtained from blood T cells: a sorted CD56 or NKG2C T cell subset, CD4+ or CD8+ T cells, or bulk PBMC T cells (not recorded which). The origin of this receptor is a woman in her forties or fifties in good health. The CDR3: CATGWGNTEAFF.